Below, 3 T cell receptor beta chains from the same sample are listed, as sequenced in a study of blood T cells in healthy people across ages. Then a second PCR, running roughly 6 to 11 cycles, was carried out with a sample-barcoded 5' primer and a J-beta primer mix. TCRdb reprocessed the 5' RACE reads via MiXCR and lists one record per CDR3 protein. Among roughly 800,000 distinct CDR3 sequences listed, 20% to 25% were seen once. This sample was also put to use in a study of T cells of mothers and their children.

Sequencing was carried out using blood. The receptors were sampled from a boy under 18 in good health.

This clonotype has just a few counts. The chain employs TRBV29-1 and TRBJ2-1; perhaps TRBD1 as D (5 bases). Trimming cost V 5 bases and J 2 bases, with 13 bases left between them. The germline V gene encodes CDR1 SQVTM and CDR2 ANQGSEA. The CDR3 has 14 residues. This CDR3 is CSVTTASPYNEQFF. DNA for the CDR3: TGCAGCGTTACGACAGCCAGCCCCTACAATGAGCAGTTCTTC.

This chain links TRBV20-1 with TRBJ2-5; TRBD2 agrees at 13 bases. Germline V CDR1 and CDR2: DFQATT, SNEGSKA (reference sequence). V shed 6 bases, J shed 5 bases, and the junction held 12 bases outside the gene matches. The CDR3 has 16 residues. The CDR3 protein is CSAAGHGLAGAETQYF. Written as DNA, the CDR3 is TGCAGTGCCGCTGGACACGGACTAGCGGGAGCTGAGACCCAGTACTTC.

This clonotype has a handful of counts. The chain joins TRBV28 to TRBJ2-6; D not certain. The CDR3 has 14 amino acids. Trimming took 6 bases from V and 3 from J, leaving 9 bases between them. The V gene's germline CDR1 is MDHEN and CDR2 SYDVKM. CDR3 DNA: TGTGCCAGCAGCAGCATCGGTGGGGCCAACGTCCTGACTTTC. Translating gives CASSSIGGANVLTF.